One sample yielded the 10 T cell receptor beta chains listed below, sequenced in a study of CD8 T cells in Susac syndrome. RNA amounts of 0.5 to 1 ug underwent reverse transcription with random hexamers. TCRdb independently ran MiXCR on the immunoSEQ multiplex PCR reads; one entry per CDR3 protein. The sample holds approximately 180,000 distinct CDR3 sequences; around 95% are singletons and the top ten take approximately 0.1%. The sample taken for sequencing was CD4+ T cells from PBMCs. These receptor sequences come from a human donor with multiple sclerosis.

The chain joins TRBV7-9 to TRBJ2-1, with 7 bases fitting TRBD2. CDR1 and CDR2 from the germline V gene are SEHNR and FQNEAQ (reference sequence). The CDR3 runs to 15 residues. J gave up 1 base and V 3 bases, and 3 bases lay outside the gene matches. The CDR3 DNA reads as TGTGCCAGCAGCTTTCGACTAGCTTCCTACAATGAGCAGTTCTTC. Residues: CASSFRLASYNEQFF.

The genes are TRBV4-2 and TRBJ2-7, with TRBD1 matching over 12 bases. The CDR3 covers 17 residues. J lost 3 bases, V lost 3 bases, and 9 bases had no gene match. Germline V gives CDR1 LGHNA, CDR2 YNFKEQ. CDR3 sequence (DNA): TGTGCCAGCAGCCACTCGGGTGGGACAGGGGGCATCTACGAGCAGTACTTC. Translated: CASSHSGGTGGIYEQYF.

V usage is TRBV2 and J usage is TRBJ1-3; D might be TRBD1 (6 bases). Germline V gene data show CDR1 as SNHLY and CDR2 as FYNNEI. The CDR3 consists of 15 residues. Trimming took off 6 bases at V and 2 bases at J, with 14 bases between the two ends. CDR3 loop: CASSRQVLAGNTIYF. CDR3 DNA sequence: TGTGCCAGCAGCAGACAGGTTCTTGCTGGAAACACCATATATTTT.

The rearrangement uses TRBV30 and TRBJ2-7; D may correspond to TRBD1 or TRBD2 (6 bases each). The CDR3 is made up of 13 amino acids. The V end was cut by 4 bases, the J end by 0 bases, with 10 bases between. Germline V CDR1 and CDR2: GTSNPN, SVGIG (reference sequence). The CDR3 DNA reads as TGTGCCTGGACAGGGGACTTCTCCTACGAGCAGTACTTC. It encodes CAWTGDFSYEQYF.

The rearrangement uses TRBV11-2 and TRBJ2-2, with a tentative D call TRBD1 (6 bases). The CDR3 consists of 16 residues. Per germline, CDR1 SGHAT and CDR2 FQNNGV. V was cut by 6 bases and J by 0 bases, with 14 bases left in between. The CDR3 spells CASRSSGTTNTGELFF. The CDR3 DNA sequence: TGTGCCAGCAGATCCTCCGGGACAACGAACACCGGGGAGCTGTTTTTT.

In its sample, this clonotype was seen once. Here the CDR3 reads CASSWTQRGIRGYTF. CDR3 DNA: TGCGCCAGCAGCTGGACCCAGAGGGGAATCCGCGGCTACACCTTC. This chain joins TRBV5-1 and TRBJ1-2; tentative D call: TRBD1 (5 bases). This CDR3 contains 15 residues. Germline CDR1 SGHRS, CDR2 YFSETQ. The ends were cut back, 3 bases at V and 8 bases at J, with 20 bases in the middle.

This chain joins TRBV18 and TRBJ2-5; D tentatively fits TRBD1 or TRBD2 (6 bases each). Trimming shortened V by 8 bases and J by 5 bases, and 15 bases separated the two germline ends. Germline lookup yields CDR1 KGHSH and CDR2 LQKENI. CDR3 length: 13 residues. CDR3 coding DNA: TGTGCCAGCCGGGGGCCTCCGGGGGAGACCCAGTACTTC. Its translation is CASRGPPGETQYF.

The chain links TRBV6-2 or TRBV6-3 to TRBJ2-3, with TRBD2 as a possible D gene (5 bases). Germline V gene lookup returns CDR1 MNHEY and CDR2 SVGEGT. CDR3 length: 17 amino acids. V was trimmed by 0 bases and J by 2 bases, leaving 15 bases between them. This CDR3 is CASSYSQRRLSTDTQYF. The CDR3 bases are TGTGCCAGCAGTTACTCACAGCGTAGACTATCCACAGATACGCAGTATTTT.

J is TRBJ2-7 and V is TRBV13; D possibly corresponds to TRBD2 (6 bases). The germline gives CDR1 PRHDT, CDR2 FYEKMQ (reference sequence). The CDR3 extends over 19 amino acids. V was pared by 2 bases and J by 1 base, with 24 bases between. For the CDR3, the DNA is TGTGCCAGCAGCTTATTAGGGGCGGGGTTCACCTCGACGTCCTACGAGCAGTACTTC. Translating it yields CASSLLGAGFTSTSYEQYF.

V is TRBV20-1 and J is TRBJ1-4; D gene uncertain. V was trimmed by 3 bases and J by 3 bases, leaving 8 bases between them. In germline, CDR1 is DFQATT, CDR2 SNEGSKA (reference sequence). This CDR3 is built from 13 residues. In nucleotides, the CDR3 is TGCAGTGCTAGCTGGGAGTCTAATGAAAAACTGTTTTTT. Protein product: CSASWESNEKLFF.